Given below is one T cell receptor beta chain in context. The specificity of this receptor is unknown. No qualities accompany the bases; no much larger clone lies one base away. V is cut back by 2 bases and J by 2 bases, with 8 bases in the junction unmatched. The CDR3 goes from the cysteine to the phenylalanine over 16 residues. CDR3 DNA only is kept here, 48 bases in frame from base 1. CDR1 and CDR2, per the germline V gene, are MGHRA and YSYEKL. The data are from a study of blood T cell repertoires in COVID-19 (dated by TCRdb to about 2020). Broadly, across the study: Collaborator samples came from the United States, Italy and Spain and covered acute and convalescent phases of COVID-19. The material from the prospective study consisted of cDNA or gDNA derived from T cells, B-cell-depleted T cells, or PBMCs. Deeply sampled blood TCRbeta repertoires from subjects exposed to, actively infected with, or recovered from COVID-19 were included in the dataset. The repertoires were released in a freely available public database meant as a resource for research on the immune response to SARS-CoV-2. Samples were obtained from the ongoing ImmuneRACE study (first 160 participants) and from 1,254 subjects provided by 6 global collaborators. The sample metadata nearly always contained a de-identified subject ID, COVID-19 status, age in years and sex. Where HLA class I and class II types were available, the types were taken from metadata supplied by the sample provider, not from assay-based typing. What the research found in general, with its limitations: Clinical and demographic metadata were provided uncurated, with the amount varying by source and participant.

In the prospective study, participants were about 18 to 95 years old, resided in about two dozen geographic areas of the United States, and were enrolled through a virtual design. In the prospective study, participants were assigned to cohorts based on the clinical history participants reported in a screening survey and a study questionnaire. Recovered participants in ImmuneRACE Cohort 3 were defined as having two consecutive negative NP/OP PCR tests, clearance from a healthcare professional, or resolution of symptoms. In the prospective study, whole blood, serum and a nasopharyngeal or oropharyngeal swab were collected from each participant by mobile phlebotomists. Over a roughly 2-month period, participants in the prospective study had the option of providing additional blood draws and questionnaires. Before DNA extraction, blood samples from the prospective study were shipped at room temperature or frozen.

TCRbeta CDR3 regions were amplified from genomic DNA by means of the immunoSEQ Assay, a bias-controlled multiplex PCR. As for the original processing: Nucleated cell counts per sample were estimated from amplification of reference gene primers within the assay. Sequence reads were collapsed and filtered to measure the absolute abundance of every unique TCRbeta CDR3 rearrangement. For each sample, productive Simpson clonality was calculated by taking the square root of Simpson's diversity index across productive rearrangements. What TCRdb holds here is the immuneACCESS table cut down to in-frame rearrangements. Part of the clones is not present; checked against another copy, under half of the missing clones reflect an unresolved V gene, and the others are unexplained. The D gene and trimming were derived from the DNA, and the V and J assignments and clone size from that table. Within this sample are fewer than 450,000 clones, with about 92% of them counted one time only. In total, the top ten clones hold 0.6% to 0.7% of the sample.

The sequence links TRBV4-1 to TRBJ1-1; 7 junctional bases match TRBD1. Sequences were obtained from PBMCs or T cells enriched from blood (not recorded which). This sequence was found in a man aged 18 to 35 who had recovered from COVID-19. The DNA sequence reads TGCGCCAGCAGCCAACCAAGGACAGGTGTAAACACTGAAGCTTTCTTT. Its translation reads: CASSQPRTGVNTEAFF.